This TCR beta chain is drawn from a study of Graves' ophthalmopathy and Graves' hyperthyroidism. Amplification targeted the TCR beta CDR3 regions, with RNA transcripts as the source material. First-round RT-PCR with HTBI primers preceded a second-round multiplex PCR. Using its own MiXCR run on the multiplex PCR reads, TCRdb lists one record per CDR3 protein. The table includes more than 300,000 distinct CDR3 sequences, roughly 14% detected once. The CDR3 is 13 residues long. The V end was cut by 2 bases, the J end by 2 bases, with 7 bases between. Sequences were obtained from peripheral blood. The gene calls are TRBV12-3 or TRBV12-4 and TRBJ2-7; D gene unclear. The sequence came from a woman younger than 30 with stable Graves' hyperthyroidism. CDR3 amino acids: CASSLSPAYEQYF. CDR3 coding DNA: TGTGCCAGCAGTTTATCCCCCGCCTACGAGCAGTACTTC.